This T cell receptor (beta chain) was sequenced for a study of blood T cell repertoires in COVID-19. Study background: From T cells, B-cell-depleted T cells, or PBMCs came the material, which was cDNA or gDNA.

V lost 2 bases and J 0 bases, leaving 8 bases between the germline ends. The CDR3 sequence is 15 residues long. Germline V lookup: CDR1 LNHNV, CDR2 YYDKDF (reference sequence). Measured with immunoSEQ multiplex PCR; TCRdb has only the in-frame clones, and not every one. This table has more than 350,000 clones, approximately 90% appearing once. Sequencing input: PBMCs or T cells enriched from blood (not recorded which). The TCR was taken from a woman aged 45-59 years who had recovered from COVID-19. The chain employs TRBV15 and TRBJ1-3; D call uncertain. The CDR3 DNA is TGTGCCACCAGCAGAACACCAAACTCTGGAAACACCATATATTTT. Translation gives CATSRTPNSGNTIYF. The full variable domain, in which reference TRBV15 and TRBJ1-3 provide the parts outside the CDR3, is DAMVIQNPRYQVTQFGKPVTLSCSQTLNHNVMYWYQQKSSQAPKLLFHYYDKDFNNEADTPDNFQSRRPNTSFCFLDIRSPGLGDTAMYLCATSRTPNSGNTIYFGEGSWLTVV.